This T cell receptor beta chain originates from a study of blood T cell repertoires in COVID-19. The protocol was immunoSEQ multiplex PCR, while the TCRdb copy is restricted to in-frame clones and leaves out a portion. The sample lists around 180,000 clones, roughly 82% occurring once. The germline CDR1 and CDR2 sequences are MNHEY and SMNVEV (reference sequence). V was clipped by 6 bases and J by 0 bases, with 12 bases between them. CDR3 length: 15 amino acids. The chain links TRBV27 to TRBJ2-1; perhaps TRBD1 as D (6 bases). Sequencing was done on a sample of PBMCs or T cells enriched from blood (not recorded which). The TCR sequence derives from a woman aged 30 to 39 who had recovered from COVID-19. The CDR3 DNA sequence: TGTGCCAGCAGCCCAGACAGGAGCTCCTACAATGAGCAGTTCTTC. Protein: CASSPDRSSYNEQFF.